These T cell receptor beta chains were read from a single sample in a study of blood T cell repertoires in COVID-19. TCRdb's table, derived via immunoSEQ multiplex PCR, lists solely in-frame clones and lacks some. The sample comprises about 85,000 clones, 65% to 85% of which are singletons, and about 6.3% rests with the top ten. What was sequenced was peripheral blood. These receptors originate from a man aged 60 to 69 with acute or convalescent COVID-19. CDR3s leave out the opening cysteine and the closing phenylalanine or tryptophan. The order of the fields is J gene, V gene, D gene, clone size, CDR3 length, CDR3 protein. D genes are given only for firm matches. A clone size is listed for some rows: how often the clone was seen (once, few, many), or a class if it is expanded.

TRBJ1-1,TRBV10-3,TRBD1,once,13,AISTPGGENTEAF
TRBJ1-5,TRBV6-5,TRBD1,-,11,ASRATGRQPQH
TRBJ2-1,TRBV7-3,TRBD1,-,14,ASSSGDRGLVDEQF
TRBJ1-2,TRBV2,TRBD1,-,13,ASSDLTGMSYGYT
TRBJ2-1,TRBV2,-,-,12,ASRGRQLYNEQF
TRBJ1-5,TRBV7-3,-,-,11,ASSLGNNQPQH
TRBJ2-3,TRBV21-1,-,-,14,ASTTRLRTGTDTQY
TRBJ2-1,TRBV11-2,TRBD1,-,12,ASSLDQGTGKLF
TRBJ2-1,TRBV7-3,TRBD2,few,15,ASSPSLAGTSYNEQF
TRBJ1-4,TRBV7-9,TRBD1,-,12,ASSPDRGNEKLF
TRBJ1-3,TRBV2,TRBD1,few,13,ASSLGQGAGNTIY
TRBJ2-3,TRBV7-8,TRBD1,-,13,ASSLVTGDADTQY
TRBJ2-2,TRBV5-1,-,-,13,ASSPGTSFTGELF
TRBJ1-1,TRBV29-1,-,-,11,SVVSSWNTEAF
TRBJ2-2,TRBV3-1/TRBV3-2,-,-,14,ASSQELAVETGELF
TRBJ1-1,TRBV7-9,-,-,10,ASSLRATEAF
TRBJ2-5,TRBV10-2,-,-,12,ASSERRVAQTQY
TRBJ1-3,TRBV18,-,-,14,ASSPLGQDTGNTIY
TRBJ1-5,TRBV10-3,-,-,13,AISESGGFNQPQH
TRBJ1-2,TRBV9,-,-,13,ASSVGGPSNYGYT
TRBJ2-5,TRBV19,TRBD1,-,12,ASSSQGAGETQY
TRBJ2-2,TRBV3-1/TRBV3-2,-,-,12,ASSRAEYTGELF
TRBJ1-1,TRBV18,-,-,12,ASSPSGMDTEAF
TRBJ2-4,TRBV5-6,-,-,11,ASSPLGGNIQY
TRBJ2-7,TRBV12-3/TRBV12-4,TRBD1,-,11,ASRGDRGYEQY
TRBJ1-1,TRBV12-3/TRBV12-4,TRBD1,-,10,ASSRGYTEAF
TRBJ1-1,TRBV6-6,-,-,11,ASRPEEYTEAF
TRBJ1-2,TRBV7-9,TRBD1,-,9,ASSHTGGST
TRBJ1-2,TRBV19,-,-,12,ASSLDSANYGYT
TRBJ1-1,TRBV3-1/TRBV3-2,-,few,17,ASSQVVFGTVTMNTEAF
TRBJ2-2,TRBV27,TRBD1,-,12,ASVRTGNTGELF
TRBJ2-7,TRBV5-1,TRBD2,-,13,ASSSGAGGSYEQY
TRBJ1-6,TRBV3-1/TRBV3-2,TRBD1,-,10,AAGGLDSPLH
TRBJ1-5,TRBV27,-,few,13,ASAKGTFPGQPQH
TRBJ2-6,TRBV5-4,-,-,13,ASSTQGSGANVLT
TRBJ2-1,TRBV5-6,-,-,11,ASSLGGYNEQF
TRBJ2-1,TRBV19,-,-,16,ASSTPSAVRRPYNEQF
TRBJ1-3,TRBV27,-,-,15,ASSFRGIRGTGNTIY
TRBJ2-1,TRBV6-4,-,-,13,ASSARRLLYNEQF
TRBJ2-2,TRBV12-5,TRBD1,-,13,ASGTGQVQAGELF
TRBJ1-2,TRBV7-2,-,-,14,ASSPGGVSGQYGYT
TRBJ2-5,TRBV5-1,-,few,13,ASSLGGSTQETQY